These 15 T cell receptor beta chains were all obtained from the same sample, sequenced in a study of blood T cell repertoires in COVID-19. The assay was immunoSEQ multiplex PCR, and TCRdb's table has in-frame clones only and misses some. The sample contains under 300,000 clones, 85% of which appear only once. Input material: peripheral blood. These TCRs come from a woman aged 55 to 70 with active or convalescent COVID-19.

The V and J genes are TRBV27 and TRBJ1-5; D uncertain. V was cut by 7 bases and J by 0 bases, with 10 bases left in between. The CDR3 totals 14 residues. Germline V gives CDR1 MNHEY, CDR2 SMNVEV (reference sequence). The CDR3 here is CASKRDYSNQPQHF. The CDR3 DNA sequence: TGTGCCAGCAAAAGAGATTATAGCAATCAGCCCCAGCATTTT.

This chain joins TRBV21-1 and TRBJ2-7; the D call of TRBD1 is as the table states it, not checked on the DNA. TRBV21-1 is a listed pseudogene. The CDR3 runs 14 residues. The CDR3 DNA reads TGTGCCCGAAGACACCTCCCTTTCCCCTACGAGCAGTACGTC. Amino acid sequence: CARRHLPFPYEQYV.

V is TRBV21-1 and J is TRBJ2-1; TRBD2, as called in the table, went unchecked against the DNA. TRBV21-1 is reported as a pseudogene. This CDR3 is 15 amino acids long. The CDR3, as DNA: TGTGCCAGCAGCGAAGGTCCTCGGGTTTCGTATGAGCAGTTCTTC. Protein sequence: CASSEGPRVSYEQFF.

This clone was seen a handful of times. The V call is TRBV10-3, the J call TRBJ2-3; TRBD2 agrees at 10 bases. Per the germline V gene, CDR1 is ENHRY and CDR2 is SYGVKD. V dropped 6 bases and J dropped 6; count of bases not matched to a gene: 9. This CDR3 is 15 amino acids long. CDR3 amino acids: CAIRGAGGPGDTQYF. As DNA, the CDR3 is TGTGCCATCAGGGGAGCGGGAGGGCCGGGCGATACGCAGTATTTT.

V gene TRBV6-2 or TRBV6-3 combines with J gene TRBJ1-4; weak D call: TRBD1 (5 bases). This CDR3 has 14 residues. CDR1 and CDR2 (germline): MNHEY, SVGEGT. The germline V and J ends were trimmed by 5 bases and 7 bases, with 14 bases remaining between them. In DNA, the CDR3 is TGTGCCAGCAGTGGGGCCAGCCTCCCTGAAAAACTGTTTTTT. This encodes CASSGASLPEKLFF.

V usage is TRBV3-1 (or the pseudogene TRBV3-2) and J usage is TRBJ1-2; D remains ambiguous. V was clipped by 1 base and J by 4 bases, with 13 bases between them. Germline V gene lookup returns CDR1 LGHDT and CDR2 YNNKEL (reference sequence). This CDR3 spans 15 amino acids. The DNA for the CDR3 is TGTGCCAGCAGCCAAGGCCCAGGAGGCTCCTATGGCTACACCTTC. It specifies CASSQGPGGSYGYTF.

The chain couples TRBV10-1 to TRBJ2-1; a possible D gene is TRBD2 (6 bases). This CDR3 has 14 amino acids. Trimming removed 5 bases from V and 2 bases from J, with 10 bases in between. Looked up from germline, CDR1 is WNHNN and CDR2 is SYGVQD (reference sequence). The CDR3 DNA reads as TGCGCCAGCAGTTCGAGACTAGCCTACAATGAGCAGTTCTTC. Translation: CASSSRLAYNEQFF.

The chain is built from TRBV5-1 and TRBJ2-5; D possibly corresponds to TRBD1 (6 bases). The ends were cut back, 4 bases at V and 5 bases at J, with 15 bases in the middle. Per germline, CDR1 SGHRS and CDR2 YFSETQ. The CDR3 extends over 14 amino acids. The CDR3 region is CASSQGSREETQYF. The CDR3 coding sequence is TGCGCCAGCAGCCAGGGGAGTAGGGAGGAGACCCAGTACTTC.

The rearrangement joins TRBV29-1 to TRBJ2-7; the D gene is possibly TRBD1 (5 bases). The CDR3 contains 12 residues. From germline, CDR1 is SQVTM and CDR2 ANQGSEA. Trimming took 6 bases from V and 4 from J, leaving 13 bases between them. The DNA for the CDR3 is TGCAGCGTAGGGGCCGCGAGTTACGAGCAGTACTTC. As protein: CSVGAASYEQYF.

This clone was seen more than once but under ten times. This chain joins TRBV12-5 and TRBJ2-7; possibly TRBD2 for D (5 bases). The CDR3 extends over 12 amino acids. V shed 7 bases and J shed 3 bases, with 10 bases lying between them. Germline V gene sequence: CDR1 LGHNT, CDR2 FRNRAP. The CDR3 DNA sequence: TGTGCTAGTGCCTACGGGGTCTACGAGCAGTACTTC. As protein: CASAYGVYEQYF.

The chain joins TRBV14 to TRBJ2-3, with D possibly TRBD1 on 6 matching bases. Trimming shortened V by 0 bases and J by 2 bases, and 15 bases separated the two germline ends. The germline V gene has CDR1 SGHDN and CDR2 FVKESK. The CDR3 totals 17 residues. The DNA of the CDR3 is TGTGCCAGCAGCCAAGATCGGCCAGGGGCCGCCACAGATACGCAGTATTTT. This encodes CASSQDRPGAATDTQYF.

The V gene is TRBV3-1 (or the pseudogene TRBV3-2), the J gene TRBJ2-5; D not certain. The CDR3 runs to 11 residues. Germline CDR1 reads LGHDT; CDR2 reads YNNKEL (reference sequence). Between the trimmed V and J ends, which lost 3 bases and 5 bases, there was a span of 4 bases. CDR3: CASSHGETQYF. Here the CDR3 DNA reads TGTGCCAGCAGCCACGGGGAGACCCAGTACTTC.

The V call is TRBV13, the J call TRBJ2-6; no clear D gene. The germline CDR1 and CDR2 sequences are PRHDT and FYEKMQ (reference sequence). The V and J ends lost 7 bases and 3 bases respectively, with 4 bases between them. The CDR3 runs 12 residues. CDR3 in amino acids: CASTRGANVLTF. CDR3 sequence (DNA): TGTGCCAGCACCCGTGGGGCCAACGTCCTGACTTTC.

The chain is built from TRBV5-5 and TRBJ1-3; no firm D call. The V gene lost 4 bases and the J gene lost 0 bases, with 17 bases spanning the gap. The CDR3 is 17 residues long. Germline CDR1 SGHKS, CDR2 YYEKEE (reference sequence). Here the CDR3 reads CASSLTPQINSGNTIYF. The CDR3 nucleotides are TGTGCCAGCAGCCTCACCCCACAGATAAACTCTGGAAACACCATATATTTT.

Here the CDR3 reads CASSFQAGGPRDEQFF. DNA of the CDR3: TGTGCCAGCAGCTTTCAAGCGGGAGGGCCACGGGATGAGCAGTTCTTC. This chain joins TRBV5-4 and TRBJ2-1, with 10 bases fitting TRBD2. After removal of 2 bases from V and 8 bases from J, the junction contained 10 bases not matched to a gene. The CDR3 runs to 16 residues. Per the germline V gene, CDR1 is SGHNT and CDR2 is YYREEE (reference sequence).